This TCR beta chain was sequenced during a study of cytomegalovirus exposure and HLA in healthy donors. There are 12 residues in the CDR3. CDR1 and CDR2 (germline): SNHLY, FYNNEI. The J segment lost 13 bases and the V segment lost 6 bases, leaving 2 bases of the junction unmatched. General study findings and limits: TRBV6-2, TRBV6-3 and some other V segments were unresolvable in 87-base-pair reads.

This clone has just a few counts. Its antigen is unidentified. Despite likely unrecorded immune exposures, the donors were nominally healthy at the time of sampling. PCR used 60 Vbeta primers and 13 Jbeta primers. Data came from immunoSEQ multiplex PCR; TCRdb stores just in-frame clones and leaves some out. There are about 75,000 clones in the sample; around 80% occur only once, and 15% to 20% lies in the top ten. The source material was PBMCs. The chain combines TRBV2 with TRBJ2-1; 14 bases are a match to TRBD2. The source of this sequence is a man aged 65 to 79 in good health and CMV-seropositive. In DNA form, the CDR3 reads TGTGCCAGCAGAGGACTAGCGGGGGGCCAGTTCTTC. It yields the protein CASRGLAGGQFF.